These T cell receptor beta chains were read from a single sample in a study of OX40 agonist ivuxolimab in advanced cancers. TCRdb's copy holds only in-frame clones and misses some; the assay was immunoSEQ multiplex PCR. The repertoire holds tens of thousands of clones, with roughly 86% as singletons. The specimen comprised CD4+ or CD8+ T cells sorted from blood, sampled in a trial of the OX40 agonist ivuxolimab. The receptors originated from an adult with an advanced solid tumor such as melanoma, head and neck, liver or kidney cancer. Each CDR3 is given with its conserved first and last residue. The order of the fields is CDR3 DNA, CDR3 protein, clone size, D gene, V gene, J gene. The D gene is left open where the match is weak. Part of the rows lack a size; the others show once, few, many or a class for expanded clones.

cdr3_nt: TGTGCCAGCAGTTATCCCCGAAGTTCCACAGATACGCAGTATTTT; cdr3_aa: CASSYPRSSTDTQYF; clone_size: NA; d_call: NA; v_call: TRBV28; j_call: TRBJ2-3
cdr3_nt: TGTGCCAGCAGCCCCGGGACAGGGAAGGGGGGAACTGAAGCTTTCTTT; cdr3_aa: CASSPGTGKGGTEAFF; clone_size: NA; d_call: TRBD1; v_call: TRBV14; j_call: TRBJ1-1
cdr3_nt: TGTGCCAGCAGCTTAGTGATAGTTGAGCAGTTCTTC; cdr3_aa: CASSLVIVEQFF; clone_size: NA; d_call: NA; v_call: TRBV7-9; j_call: TRBJ2-1
cdr3_nt: TGTGCCAGCAGCTTATCTGCAGGGGGAGACACCACAGATACGCAGTATTTT; cdr3_aa: CASSLSAGGDTTDTQYF; clone_size: NA; d_call: TRBD1; v_call: TRBV7-6; j_call: TRBJ2-3
cdr3_nt: TGCAGCGTTGTGTCCACTGAAGCTTTCTTT; cdr3_aa: CSVVSTEAFF; clone_size: NA; d_call: NA; v_call: TRBV29-1; j_call: TRBJ1-1
cdr3_nt: TGTGCCAGCAGTTCGCCCGGGCCCCAACCGCCCCTCCACTTT; cdr3_aa: CASSSPGPQPPLHF; clone_size: NA; d_call: NA; v_call: TRBV28; j_call: TRBJ1-6
cdr3_nt: TGTGCCAGCAGCTTAGCGGACAGGGGATACAATGAGCAGTTCTTC; cdr3_aa: CASSLADRGYNEQFF; clone_size: NA; d_call: TRBD1; v_call: TRBV7-9; j_call: TRBJ2-1
cdr3_nt: TGTGCCATCAGCGCCGGGGTGGTCATCACAGATACGCAGTATTTT; cdr3_aa: CAISAGVVITDTQYF; clone_size: NA; d_call: NA; v_call: TRBV10-3; j_call: TRBJ2-3
cdr3_nt: TGTGCCAGCAGCCAAGAGCGGGGGGGCTACACCTTC; cdr3_aa: CASSQERGGYTF; clone_size: NA; d_call: NA; v_call: TRBV7-9; j_call: TRBJ1-2
cdr3_nt: TGTGCCAGCAGCGCCCCGACCAGAAGTGAGCAGTTCTTC; cdr3_aa: CASSAPTRSEQFF; clone_size: NA; d_call: NA; v_call: TRBV9; j_call: TRBJ2-1
cdr3_nt: TGTGCCAGCAGTGAAAGGGGACTGGGCACAGATACGCAGTATTTT; cdr3_aa: CASSERGLGTDTQYF; clone_size: NA; d_call: NA; v_call: TRBV6-4; j_call: TRBJ2-3
cdr3_nt: TGTGCTAGCAGCACGGGGGGAGCTGAAAAACTGTTTTTT; cdr3_aa: CASSTGGAEKLFF; clone_size: NA; d_call: NA; v_call: TRBV7-7; j_call: TRBJ1-4
cdr3_nt: TGCGCCAGCAGCCAAGATCGGGGGATCGGGGAGCTGTTTTTT; cdr3_aa: CASSQDRGIGELFF; clone_size: NA; d_call: NA; v_call: TRBV4-3; j_call: TRBJ2-2
cdr3_nt: TGTGCCAGCAGCGTAGGAGACAGGGATGGCTACACCTTC; cdr3_aa: CASSVGDRDGYTF; clone_size: NA; d_call: TRBD1; v_call: TRBV9; j_call: TRBJ1-2
cdr3_nt: TGTGCCAGTAGTATAGATACGAGCTACACCTTC; cdr3_aa: CASSIDTSYTF; clone_size: NA; d_call: NA; v_call: TRBV19; j_call: TRBJ1-2
cdr3_nt: TGTGCCAGCAGCCGGGGACTAGCGGGGGACCGCTCCTACAATGAGCAGTTCTTC; cdr3_aa: CASSRGLAGDRSYNEQFF; clone_size: NA; d_call: TRBD2; v_call: TRBV7-6; j_call: TRBJ2-1
cdr3_nt: TGTGCCAGCAGTCCTCGATCCTATGGCTACACCTTC; cdr3_aa: CASSPRSYGYTF; clone_size: NA; d_call: NA; v_call: TRBV6-5; j_call: TRBJ1-2
cdr3_nt: TGTGCCTGCGAGAGGCGGGGGTCACGCGGCTCCTACAATGAGCAGTTCTTC; cdr3_aa: CACERRGSRGSYNEQFF; clone_size: once; d_call: TRBD2; v_call: TRBV30; j_call: TRBJ2-1
cdr3_nt: TGTGCCAGCAGTTACTCGACTAGCGGGGGTGAGACCCAGTACTTC; cdr3_aa: CASSYSTSGGETQYF; clone_size: NA; d_call: TRBD2; v_call: TRBV6-5; j_call: TRBJ2-5
cdr3_nt: TGTGCCAGCAGTTACAACTTCGAGAGCGCTGGTTACGAGCAGTACTTC; cdr3_aa: CASSYNFESAGYEQYF; clone_size: NA; d_call: NA; v_call: TRBV27; j_call: TRBJ2-7
cdr3_nt: TGTGCCAGCAGCTTTGACCCAACAGGGGGAGTCTATGGCTACACCTTC; cdr3_aa: CASSFDPTGGVYGYTF; clone_size: NA; d_call: TRBD1; v_call: TRBV5-4; j_call: TRBJ1-2
cdr3_nt: TGTGCCAGCAGCCCGCTCCCAACTAATGAAAAACTGTTTTTT; cdr3_aa: CASSPLPTNEKLFF; clone_size: NA; d_call: NA; v_call: TRBV5-6; j_call: TRBJ1-4
cdr3_nt: TGTGCCAGCAGCGCCTTCGAGGACAGGGGTTGGAGCTATGGCTACACCTTC; cdr3_aa: CASSAFEDRGWSYGYTF; clone_size: NA; d_call: TRBD1; v_call: TRBV7-9; j_call: TRBJ1-2
cdr3_nt: TGTGCCAGCAGCCACCCGACAGGGTCGGCGCGGGAGCAGTACTTC; cdr3_aa: CASSHPTGSAREQYF; clone_size: NA; d_call: TRBD1; v_call: TRBV4-2; j_call: TRBJ2-7